Below are 7 T cell receptor beta chains sequenced from a single sample in a study of T-cell memory formation after mild COVID-19. TCRdb analysed the 5' RACE reads with MiXCR anew, one entry per CDR3 protein. The table includes 250,000 to 350,000 distinct CDR3 sequences, roughly 19% detected once. Input material: PBMCs or a T cell subset sorted from them (not recorded which). The receptors here all came from a man aged 18 to 29 who had mild COVID-19 (a few samples of this study predate the infection). Cell type and time point are not known.

The V and J genes are TRBV5-1 and TRBJ2-5; 7 bases align to TRBD1. The CDR3 covers 13 residues. V lost 5 bases and J lost 5; bases outside the gene matches: 6. Germline loops: CDR1 SGHRS, CDR2 YFSETQ. CDR3 nucleotide sequence: TGCGCCAGCAGGACAGGGATCAGGGAGACCCAGTACTTC. Amino acids: CASRTGIRETQYF.

The CDR3 DNA follows: TGTGCCAGCAGACAGGGGGCCCGGGGGCCAAACACTGAAGCTTTCTTT. Residues: CASRQGARGPNTEAFF. The chain joins TRBV7-8 to TRBJ1-1, with 9 nucleotides matching TRBD1. The germline V gene encodes CDR1 SGHVS and CDR2 FQNEAQ. The CDR3 has 16 amino acids. V lost 6 bases to trimming and J lost 2 bases; unmatched junction nucleotides: 10. Looking up the rest from reference TRBV7-8 and TRBJ1-1 gives the full variable domain: GAGVSQSPRYKVAKRGQDVALRCDPISGHVSLFWYQQALGQGPEFLTYFQNEAQLDKSGLPSDRFFAERPEGSVSTLKIQRTQQEDSAVYLCASRQGARGPNTEAFFGQGTRLTVV.

V and J are TRBV7-3 and TRBJ2-1; 10 bases fit TRBD1. CDR3 size: 15 residues. Unmatched junction bases numbered 5, after V lost 4 bases and J lost 5 bases. Germline CDR1 SGHTA, CDR2 FQGTGA. The chain's CDR3 is CASSWGQGSHNEQFF. In DNA form, the CDR3 reads TGTGCCAGCAGCTGGGGACAGGGGTCGCACAATGAGCAGTTCTTC.

In its sample, this clonotype was seen many times. V usage is TRBV4-1 and J usage is TRBJ2-3; 7 nucleotides align to TRBD2. The CDR3 has 15 residues. Germline trimming cut 2 bases from V and 7 bases from J; bases unmatched to any gene: 9. Germline V gives CDR1 MGHRA, CDR2 YSYEKL. The CDR3 spells CASSQNTGGYHTQYF. The CDR3 nucleotides read TGCGCCAGCAGCCAAAATACCGGGGGGTATCATACGCAGTATTTT.

The gene calls are TRBV12-3 or TRBV12-4 and TRBJ2-5; D call uncertain. The V and J ends lost 3 bases and 3 bases respectively, with 8 bases between them. This CDR3 is 13 amino acids long. CDR3 nucleotide sequence: TGTGCCAGCAGTTTCTGGGGAAAAGAGACCCAGTACTTC. It codes for CASSFWGKETQYF.

V and J are TRBV20-1 and TRBJ1-2; D unresolved. CDR3 length equals 13 residues. Germline lookup yields CDR1 DFQATT and CDR2 SNEGSKA (reference sequence). Between the trimmed V and J ends, which lost 5 bases and 3 bases, there was a span of 13 bases. Here the CDR3 DNA reads TGCAGTGCTGGCGTACAAGGGCACTATGGCTACACCTTC. This translates into CSAGVQGHYGYTF.

This clonotype has just a few counts. The rearrangement joins TRBV20-1 to TRBJ2-3; 11 nucleotides align to TRBD2. This CDR3 region has 14 residues. After removal of 5 bases from V and 1 base from J, the junction contained 2 bases not matched to a gene. Germline assignment: CDR1 DFQATT and CDR2 SNEGSKA (reference sequence). DNA for the CDR3: TGCAGTGCTCCGACTAGCGGGGGCACAGATACGCAGTATTTT. This gives the protein CSAPTSGGTDTQYF.